The T cell receptor (beta chain) described here comes from a study of blood T cell repertoires in COVID-19. About the research overall: Acute-phase and convalescent COVID-19 samples originated in the United States, Italy and Spain.

Participants were aged about 18 to 100 years from 24 US areas. Categorization into cohorts depended on clinical history that participants reported. How the authors handled the data: For nucleated cells, counts were estimated from reference gene primer amplification. Clones were sequenced by immunoSEQ multiplex PCR, and TCRdb holds only the in-frame ones, with some missing. V, J and clone size are taken as reported in that table, and D and trimming were inferred from the DNA itself. The data contain approximately 81,000 clones, 75% to 90% of them singletons. The sequenced material came from PBMCs or T cells enriched from blood (not recorded which). The TCR originated in a woman in her forties or fifties with acute COVID-19.

The CDR3 nucleotides read TGTGCCAGCAGCTTAGGTAGCTCCTACAATGAGCAGTTCTTC. Its protein product is CASSLGSSYNEQFF. The chain employs TRBV7-8 and TRBJ2-1; no clear D. The CDR3 consists of 14 residues. CDR1 is SGHVS, CDR2 FQNEAQ, per germline. Trimming stripped 1 base from V and 0 bases from J, with 4 bases between.